Listed below are T cell receptor beta chains from one sample, sequenced in a study of blood T cell repertoires in COVID-19. Data came from immunoSEQ multiplex PCR; TCRdb stores just in-frame clones and leaves some out. Of about 330,000 clones detected, nearly 90% appear once; the ten largest clones hold approximately 6%. Sequencing was performed on PBMCs or T cells enriched from blood (not recorded which). The receptors here all came from a woman in her 30s who had recovered from COVID-19. CDR3s include the opening cysteine and the closing phenylalanine or tryptophan.

>TRBV19
CASSIDTGTGVTYGYTF
>TRBV4-2
CASSQDQAALNTEAFF
>TRBV7-2
CASSLSAGAYNEQFF
>TRBV3-1/TRBV3-2
CASSLTSGANTGELFF
>TRBV6-2/TRBV6-3
CASSYQGAYNSPLHF
>TRBV7-8
CASSRGQGVYNEQFF
>TRBV5-3
CARSPQEDEQFF
>TRBV19
CASSTPRHARSEKLFF
>TRBV27
CASSSSPPGRTYEQYF
>TRBV18
CASSPSSNRRSSGNTIYF
>TRBV30
CAWSEVSGGAWNEQFF
>TRBV6-5
CASSYSQAGSNSPLHF
>TRBV6-5
CASSYSSGGSTEAFF
>TRBV30
CAWSEQTNYGYTF
>TRBV6-5
CASGRTGGTYEQYF
>TRBV5-1
CASSETAKYGYTF
>TRBV5-6
CASSYTGGDGYTF
>TRBV19
CASSIKQGGGQPQHF
>TRBV18
CASSPRIGGALYYGYTF
>TRBV10-3
CAISKGVNQPQHF
>TRBV5-1
CASSLEGSRGYTF
>TRBV24-1
CATTGDLGSGGDQETQYF
>TRBV5-4
CASSLERAYGYTF
>TRBV18
CASSPLDRDGNSPLHF
>TRBV27
CASSSPGQGAGEQYF
>TRBV4-1
CASSQVVTTDTQYF
>TRBV5-1
CASSLLTSAISYNEQFF
>TRBV4-1
CASSHARDRVDTEAFF
>TRBV19
CASSTDRGKGQPQHF
>TRBV30
CAWNSNSGNTIYF